The present TCR beta chain was sequenced within a study of T cell responses to AZD1222 COVID-19 vaccine. Repertoires were generated with immunoSEQ multiplex PCR, while TCRdb's copy carries only in-frame clones and drops some. The table shows 50,000 to 70,000 clones, with 75% to 90% occurring only once. Comment on this clone: The antigen is not known.

The study's findings and limits: Close to half of all spike-specific TCRs reportedly target regions of the variants that are unmutated. Recipients of two AZD1222 doses showed rising Spike-specific TCR breadth and depth. With dominance at 160-218 and 743-854, vaccine-associated CD4 TCRs spanned spike.

The V end was cut by 2 bases, the J end by 1 base, with 8 bases between. The CDR3 contains 15 residues. Per germline, CDR1 MNHEY and CDR2 SVGAGI. The TCR sequence derives from an adult in good health. The specimen comprised peripheral blood, sampled on day 0 of MenACWY control vaccination. V usage is TRBV6-5 and J usage is TRBJ2-2; D gene ambiguous. CDR3 amino acids: CASSYETLNTGELFF. The CDR3 region has the DNA TGTGCCAGCAGTTACGAGACCCTGAACACCGGGGAGCTGTTTTTT.